The T cell receptor beta chain described here comes from a study of T-cell reconstitution after alpha-beta-depleted transplantation in children. General study points: From newly produced T cells came most of the T-cell counts and diversity one year after transplant. After transplant, at about two months, alpha-beta T cells were reportedly derived from several hundred expanded graft clones.

Germline CDR1 and CDR2: LGHNA and YSLEER. V was shortened by 6 bases and J by 2 bases, with 13 bases between the two germline ends. This CDR3 has 14 residues. This clonotype occurred many times. Its target is not known. Molecular barcoding with unique molecular identifiers was used for the TCRbeta library. TCRdb analysed the PCR reads with MiXCR anew, one entry per CDR3 protein. The sample includes about 290,000 distinct CDR3 sequences, around 7.3% of them seen just once. The V call is TRBV4-3, the J call TRBJ2-5; D is uncertain. The sample consisted of peripheral blood, taken 360 days after TCRalphabeta/CD19-depleted stem cell transplant. The TCR comes from a female patient aged 2-10 years who had a stem cell transplant for Fanconi anemia, so the T cells may come from the graft donor. The CDR3 sequence: CASSLFGQQETQYF. The CDR3 DNA sequence: TGCGCCAGCAGTCTTTTTGGCCAACAAGAGACCCAGTACTTC.